The present TCR beta chain was sequenced within a study of blood T cell repertoires in COVID-19. CDR3 length: 14 residues. V was pared by 4 bases and J by 7 bases, with 6 bases of the junction left unmatched. Per germline, CDR1 KGHSH and CDR2 LQKENI. Per the authors' pipeline: By means of reference gene primer amplification, nucleated cell counts were estimated. The repertoire was sequenced with immunoSEQ multiplex PCR; TCRdb's copy has only in-frame clones and lacks some. V and J calls and clone size are those listed in that table; D and trimming were worked out from the DNA. Of roughly 110,000 clones listed, about 88% are singletons.

The clonotype was recovered from a woman aged 70-85 years who had recovered from COVID-19. The rearrangement links TRBV18 to TRBJ1-4; TRBD1 agrees at 7 bases. Sequenced material: peripheral blood. CDR3 coding DNA: TGTGCCAGCTCACTACAGGGGAAGGGTGAAAAACTGTTTTTT. Protein sequence: CASSLQGKGEKLFF.